Following are 27 T cell receptor beta chains from one sample sequenced in a study of OX40 agonist ivuxolimab in advanced cancers. Generated by immunoSEQ multiplex PCR, the TCRdb table keeps only in-frame clones and is missing some. Of some 64,000 clones in the sample, approximately 86% were seen once. Specimen: CD4+ or CD8+ T cells sorted from blood, collected in a trial of the OX40 agonist ivuxolimab. The receptors originated from an adult with an advanced solid tumor such as melanoma, head and neck, liver or kidney cancer.

This rearrangement joins TRBV4-1 to TRBJ1-2, with TRBD1 identical over 7 bases. The CDR3 covers 15 residues. J was trimmed by 4 bases and V by 1 base; bases with no gene match: 6. Germline CDR1 MGHRA, CDR2 YSYEKL. This CDR3 is CASSQAQGLAYGYTF. The CDR3 coding sequence is TGCGCCAGCAGCCAAGCACAGGGGCTCGCCTATGGCTACACCTTC.

The rearrangement links TRBV5-1 to TRBJ2-3; 10 bases map to TRBD2. The CDR3 extends over 17 amino acids. V shed 0 bases, J shed 0 bases, and the junction held 4 bases outside the gene matches. Germline V gives CDR1 SGHRS, CDR2 YFSETQ. In DNA form, the CDR3 reads TGCGCCAGCAGCTTGGCCGGACTAGCGGTGAGCACAGATACGCAGTATTTT. Translation: CASSLAGLAVSTDTQYF.

In nucleotides, the CDR3 is TGCGCCAGCAGCCAAGCAGGGGTGCAAGAGACCCAGTACTTC. The encoded protein is CASSQAGVQETQYF. The chain has TRBV4-1 and TRBJ2-5, with D possibly being TRBD1 (6 bases). CDR3 length: 14 amino acids. V was clipped by 1 base and J by 2 bases, with 8 bases between them. The germline CDR1 and CDR2 sequences are MGHRA and YSYEKL.

The chain links TRBV7-2 to TRBJ2-7; D remains ambiguous. CDR3 size: 15 residues. CDR1 is SGHTA and CDR2 is FQGNSA in the germline V gene. The V end lost 1 base, the J end lost 1 base, and 11 bases lay between the germline ends. CDR3 sequence reads: CASSLGGERSYEQYF. DNA of the CDR3: TGTGCCAGCAGCTTAGGAGGAGAAAGGTCCTACGAGCAGTACTTC.

The J gene is TRBJ1-1, the V gene TRBV19; D may be TRBD1 (6 bases). The CDR3 sequence is 15 residues long. Trimming removed 6 bases at V and 0 bases at J, with 14 bases between. Germline CDR1 is LNHDA and CDR2 is SQIVND (reference sequence). CDR3 sequence (DNA): TGTGCCAGTAGAGACCGGGACACCCTGAACACTGAAGCTTTCTTT. Amino acid sequence: CASRDRDTLNTEAFF.

The chain joins TRBV5-1 to TRBJ2-3, with TRBD2 as a possible D gene (6 bases). CDR3 size: 14 residues. Trimming removed 4 bases from V and 6 bases from J, with 15 bases in between. CDR1 SGHRS and CDR2 YFSETQ come from the germline V gene. CDR3 bases: TGCGCCAGCAGCACGGGGGACGGCGCTGATACGCAGTATTTT. Translated, it gives CASSTGDGADTQYF. The whole variable domain, filled in from reference TRBV5-1 and TRBJ2-3, reads KAGVTQTPRYLIKTRGQQVTLSCSPISGHRSVSWYQQTPGQGLQFLFEYFSETQRNKGNFPGRFSGRQFSNSRSEMNVSTLELGDSALYLCASSTGDGADTQYFGPGTRLTVL.

The rearrangement joins TRBV2 to TRBJ2-5; D gene ambiguous. V lost 4 bases, J lost 4 bases, and 7 bases lay in between. The V gene's germline CDR1 is SNHLY and CDR2 FYNNEI. The CDR3 is made up of 12 amino acids. The CDR3 DNA is TGTGCCAGCAGTGTCCGGATAGAGACCCAGTACTTC. Encoded protein: CASSVRIETQYF.

The V and J genes are TRBV28 and TRBJ2-5, with no clear D. Trimming left V 6 bases short and J 1 base short, with 3 bases between. CDR3 size: 11 residues. The V gene's germline CDR1 is MDHEN and CDR2 SYDVKM. CDR3 sequence: CASSVQETQYF. CDR3 coding DNA: TGTGCCAGCAGCGTCCAAGAGACCCAGTACTTC.

This clone turned up a few times. V usage is TRBV19 and J usage is TRBJ1-5; TRBD1 matches at 9 bases. CDR1 is LNHDA, CDR2 SQIVND, per germline (reference sequence). V lost 6 bases to trimming and J lost 0 bases; unmatched junction nucleotides: 6. The CDR3 length is 16 residues. CDR3 bases: TGTGCCAGTAGCATACAGGGGGCGCCTAGCAATCAGCCCCAGCATTTT. This codes for CASSIQGAPSNQPQHF. Combining the CDR3 with reference TRBV19 and TRBJ1-5 gives the whole variable domain DGGITQSPKYLFRKEGQNVTLSCEQNLNHDAMYWYRQDPGQGLRLIYYSQIVNDFQKGDIAEGYSVSREKKESFPLTVTSAQKNPTAFYLCASSIQGAPSNQPQHFGDGTRLSIL.

This chain uses TRBV4-2 with TRBJ2-3; maybe TRBD2 (5 bases). Trimming removed 4 bases at V and 5 bases at J, with 7 bases between. From germline, CDR1 is LGHNA and CDR2 YNFKEQ. CDR3 length: 12 amino acids. CDR3 DNA: TGTGCCAGCAGCCTGGAGGTAGATACGCAGTATTTT. As protein: CASSLEVDTQYF.

This clone was counted a single time. This sequence joins TRBV2 and TRBJ2-3, with 9 bases matching TRBD1. V shed 7 bases and J 0 bases; nucleotides not matched to a gene: 5. Germline CDR1 SNHLY, CDR2 FYNNEI. The CDR3 loop spans 15 amino acids. CDR3 region: CASTWDRDSTDTQYF. The CDR3 nucleotides read TGTGCCAGCACATGGGACAGGGATAGCACAGATACGCAGTATTTT. Variable domain in full (rest from reference TRBV2 and TRBJ2-3): EPEVTQTPSHQVTQMGQEVILRCVPISNHLYFYWYRQILGQKVEFLVSFYNNEISEKSEIFDDQFSVERPDGSNFTLKIRSTKLEDSAMYFCASTWDRDSTDTQYFGPGTRLTVL.

V and J are TRBV6-5 and TRBJ2-3, with 9 bases matching TRBD1. This CDR3 comprises 11 residues. V lost 6 bases to trimming and J lost 15 bases; unmatched junction nucleotides: 7. Germline V lookup: CDR1 MNHEY, CDR2 SVGAGI. The CDR3 is CASRRRDRDYF. Written as DNA, the CDR3 is TGTGCCAGCAGACGCCGGGACAGGGACTATTTT.

The sample holds one count of this clone. A junction end diverges from the germline sequence, so it may reflect a read error. V and J are TRBV6-1 and TRBJ2-2; D perhaps matches TRBD2 (5 bases). This CDR3 region has 13 residues. Germline CDR1 and CDR2: MNHNS and SASEGT. CDR3 DNA: TGTGCCAGCTCCAGTATAAGGTCCCGGGGAGCTGTTTTT. As protein: CASSSIRSRGAVF.

Regarding this clone: The junction departs from the called germline gene at one end, perhaps through a read error. The gene calls are TRBV18 and TRBJ1-2, with no clear D. The germline V gene has CDR1 KGHSH and CDR2 LQKENI. The CDR3 is 14 residues long. This chain's CDR3 is CAGSLSGRIVGYTF. The CDR3 DNA reads TGTGCCGGCTCACTTTCCGGACGGATTGTAGGCTACACCTTC.

The chain is built from TRBV19 and TRBJ1-2; D gene ambiguous. CDR1 is LNHDA and CDR2 is SQIVND in the germline V gene (reference sequence). The CDR3 sequence is 14 residues long. V shed 5 bases and J shed 3 bases, with 13 bases lying between them. DNA of the CDR3: TGTGCCAGTAGTGTCCCTGGGGTTGACTATGGCTACACCTTC. Amino acid sequence: CASSVPGVDYGYTF. Variable domain in full (rest from reference TRBV19 and TRBJ1-2): DGGITQSPKYLFRKEGQNVTLSCEQNLNHDAMYWYRQDPGQGLRLIYYSQIVNDFQKGDIAEGYSVSREKKESFPLTVTSAQKNPTAFYLCASSVPGVDYGYTFGSGTRLTVV.

J is TRBJ1-1 and V is TRBV18; TRBD1 is a possible D gene (6 bases). The CDR3 loop spans 15 amino acids. V was trimmed by 0 bases and J by 2 bases, leaving 10 bases between them. Germline lookup yields CDR1 KGHSH and CDR2 LQKENI. CDR3 nucleotide sequence: TGTGCCAGCTCACCACCGGCAGGGGTAAACACTGAAGCTTTCTTT. It encodes CASSPPAGVNTEAFF.

CDR3 sequence reads: CASSDQTGPNEKLFF. CDR3 coding DNA: TGTGCCAGCAGTGATCAGACAGGGCCCAATGAAAAACTGTTTTTT. The J gene is TRBJ1-4, the V gene TRBV25-1, with TRBD1 matching 7 bases. Germline V gene sequence: CDR1 MGHDK, CDR2 SYGVNS. V lost 3 bases and J lost 5; bases outside the gene matches: 6. The CDR3 sequence is 15 residues long.

Here the CDR3 reads CASSLKSAPAYEQYF. As DNA, the CDR3 is TGCGCCAGCAGCTTGAAGTCAGCTCCCGCCTACGAGCAGTACTTC. The chain employs TRBV5-1 and TRBJ2-7, with D unclear. CDR1 is SGHRS and CDR2 is YFSETQ in the germline V gene. The V gene lost 1 base and the J gene lost 2 bases, with 13 bases spanning the gap. The CDR3 runs 15 residues.

This clone was counted only a few times. The J gene is TRBJ1-5, the V gene TRBV5-1; TRBD1 matches at 7 bases. The CDR3 has 15 residues. After removal of 4 bases from V and 4 bases from J, the junction contained 8 bases not matched to a gene. From germline, CDR1 is SGHRS and CDR2 YFSETQ. CDR3 amino acids: CASSLYGQDNQPQHF. CDR3 nucleotides: TGCGCCAGCAGCCTCTATGGACAGGATAATCAGCCCCAGCATTTT.

The J gene is TRBJ2-7, the V gene TRBV18, with D perhaps matching TRBD2 (6 bases). This CDR3 region has 17 residues. Trimming pared 1 base from V and 4 bases from J, leaving 20 bases between. Germline lookup yields CDR1 KGHSH and CDR2 LQKENI. The CDR3 is CASSPLPRGPGAYEQYF. The CDR3 nucleotides are TGTGCCAGCTCACCACTGCCCCGCGGACCGGGAGCTTACGAGCAGTACTTC.

The rearrangement uses TRBV28 and TRBJ2-1, with TRBD2 matching 10 bases. This CDR3 has 15 amino acids. With V trimmed by 5 bases and J by 2 bases, 3 bases remained unmatched. From germline, CDR1 is MDHEN and CDR2 SYDVKM. The CDR3 DNA follows: TGTGCCAGCAGTGGACTAGCGGAGACCTACAATGAGCAGTTCTTC. This gives the protein CASSGLAETYNEQFF.

The CDR3, as DNA: TGTGCCAGTAGTCACGGGATCTTGGGTGGTGTGTCCAAAAACATTCAGTACTTC. It codes for CASSHGILGGVSKNIQYF. The V gene is TRBV19, the J gene TRBJ2-4; weak D call: TRBD2 (5 bases). Germline V CDR1 and CDR2: LNHDA, SQIVND (reference sequence). This CDR3 has 18 residues. Trimming shortened V by 5 bases and J by 2 bases, and 22 bases separated the two germline ends.

V and J are TRBV29-1 and TRBJ2-7; D ambiguous. CDR3 size: 13 residues. Germline V lookup: CDR1 SQVTM, CDR2 ANQGSEA. The V end lost 4 bases, the J end lost 2 bases, and 12 bases lay between the germline ends. The CDR3 spells CSVVAQLTYEQYF. The CDR3 coding sequence is TGCAGCGTTGTTGCCCAGTTAACCTACGAGCAGTACTTC.

The chain employs TRBV10-2 and TRBJ2-6; D is ambiguous. Germline CDR1 is WSHSY and CDR2 is SAAADI. The CDR3 has 14 amino acids. Trimming took 6 bases from V and 4 from J, leaving 10 bases between them. The CDR3 DNA sequence: TGCGCCAGCAGGGATCAGACGGGGGCCAACGTCCTGACTTTC. This gives the protein CASRDQTGANVLTF.

The rearrangement links TRBV2 to TRBJ1-3; TRBD1 is a possible D gene (6 bases). The V end was cut by 5 bases, the J end by 2 bases, with 16 bases between. The CDR3 totals 16 residues. Per germline, CDR1 SNHLY and CDR2 FYNNEI. The CDR3 DNA follows: TGTGCCAGCAGTTTAACAGGGAAACCTCCTGGAAACACCATATATTTT. Protein: CASSLTGKPPGNTIYF.

The rearrangement uses TRBV28 and TRBJ1-2, with D perhaps matching TRBD1 (6 bases). With 5 bases removed from V and 6 bases from J, the gap between germline ends came to 13 bases. Germline-derived CDR1 and CDR2 are MDHEN and SYDVKM. This CDR3 contains 13 residues. The CDR3 loop reads CASSSTTGNGYTF. CDR3 DNA: TGTGCCAGCAGTAGCACAACAGGGAATGGCTACACCTTC.

V gene TRBV4-1 combines with J gene TRBJ2-3; TRBD2 might be the D (6 bases). V was trimmed by 4 bases and J by 1 base, leaving 15 bases between them. This CDR3 comprises 16 residues. Per the germline V gene, CDR1 is MGHRA and CDR2 is YSYEKL. The CDR3 DNA is TGCGCCAGCAGCCCTAGGGACTTAGCTGGCACAGATACGCAGTATTTT. As protein: CASSPRDLAGTDTQYF.